This T cell receptor (beta chain) was observed in a study of vaccination and CD4 T cells after COVID-19. Study-wide background: As a positive control, some control cultures were given a CEFX pool, while others were given an HIV-1 Nef pool or no peptide.

This sample's treatment: approximately nine-day PBMC culture with coronavirus spike peptide pools or control peptides (ViraFEST assay). It was before the COVID-19 pandemic (2011-2018) that the unexposed donor's CD4+ T cells were collected. The medium had half its volume replaced with fresh IL-2 medium on days 3 and 7. Worth noting for this clonotype: As yet, its antigen is unknown.

The CDR3 extends over 15 amino acids. V was cut by 5 bases and J by 1 base, with 14 bases left in between. Germline V gives CDR1 SGHTA, CDR2 FQGNSA. With the Oncomine TCR Beta short-read assay, DNA from cultured CD4+ T cells was sequenced. Genomic DNA was drawn out of CD4+ T cells grown in culture. TCRdb re-called the PCR reads with MiXCR, one entry per CDR3 protein. This sample carries under 2,500 distinct CDR3 sequences, around 46% of them seen once, and the ten largest clones take under 75%. Overall study findings and caveats: The researchers studied relatively few convalescent patients and omitted early post-infection timepoints.

This TCR came from a human donor in good health. Sequencing used CD4+ T cells from blood, cultured in vitro. This chain joins TRBV7-2 and TRBJ1-1; D not resolved. This chain's CDR3 is CASSDPGWANTEAFF. CDR3 nucleotide sequence: TGTGCCAGCAGCGATCCCGGGTGGGCGAACACTGAAGCTTTCTTT.